This T cell receptor (beta chain) was recovered during a study of T-cell memory formation after mild COVID-19. Study context: For the most part, TCR clusters were specific to one donor. General study results and limits: There were some responding clones in pre-infection memory, which suggested that cross-reactive memory had joined. Clones that contracted from day 15 to 85 had balanced CD4/CD8; later expanders were CD4+ biased.

Trimming removed 0 bases at V and 3 bases at J, with 9 bases between. Germline V CDR1 and CDR2: SGHRS, YFSETQ. The CDR3 covers 15 residues. The table lists this clonotype with a few counts. Its specificity is not known. TCRdb re-analysed the 5' RACE reads in MiXCR, keeping a single row per CDR3 protein. The sample contains some 130,000 distinct CDR3 sequences, around 15% of which appear only once. Material for sequencing was PBMCs or a T cell subset sorted from them (not recorded which). The rearrangement links TRBV5-1 to TRBJ1-4; D uncertain. The origin of this receptor is a man aged 18 to 30 who had mild COVID-19 (a few samples of this study predate the infection). Cell type and time point are not known. CDR3 in DNA: TGCGCCAGCAGCTTGGTCTCTGAGTCTAATGAAAAACTGTTTTTT. It translates to CASSLVSESNEKLFF.